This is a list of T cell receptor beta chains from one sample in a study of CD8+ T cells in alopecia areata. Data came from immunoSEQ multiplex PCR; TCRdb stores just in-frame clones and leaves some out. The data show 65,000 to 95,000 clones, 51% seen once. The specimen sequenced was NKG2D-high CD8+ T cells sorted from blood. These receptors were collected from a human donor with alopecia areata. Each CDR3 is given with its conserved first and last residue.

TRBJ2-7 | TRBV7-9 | CASSTRTGSTFVGEQYF
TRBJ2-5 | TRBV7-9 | CASFSQETQYF
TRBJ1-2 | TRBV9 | CASSPIDSSNYGYTF
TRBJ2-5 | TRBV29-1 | CSVPGQVGTQYF
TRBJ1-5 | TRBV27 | CASRWKGYSNQPQHF
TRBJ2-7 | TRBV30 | CASKWSAGQYF
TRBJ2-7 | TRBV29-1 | CSASSGMYHYEQYF
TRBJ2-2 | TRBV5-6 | CASSLAQRGGTGELFF
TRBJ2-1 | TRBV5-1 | CASSLDGAEQFF
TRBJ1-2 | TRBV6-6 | CASSHGGAYGYTF
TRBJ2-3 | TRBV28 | CASRSETASDTDTQYF
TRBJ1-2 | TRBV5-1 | CASRTGGGYTF
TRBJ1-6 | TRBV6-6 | CASTPVGNSPLHF
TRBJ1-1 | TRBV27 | CASSQVLSTEAFF
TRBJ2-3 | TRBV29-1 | CSVDLYSGDTQYF
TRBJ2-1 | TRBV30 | CAWELAGGPNEQFF
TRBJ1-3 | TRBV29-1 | CSVTGSRENTIYF
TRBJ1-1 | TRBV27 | CASRGPTEAFF
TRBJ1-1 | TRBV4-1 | CASSHSPANTEAFF
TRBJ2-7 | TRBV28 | CASSHTSYEQYF
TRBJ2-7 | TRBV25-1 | CASTGGRGKRYEQYF
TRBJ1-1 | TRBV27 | CASSLSGGSEAFF
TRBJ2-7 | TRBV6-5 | CARPSCSRSSYEQYF
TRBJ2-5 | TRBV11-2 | CASSHDAETQYF
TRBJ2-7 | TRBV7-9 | CATVGGRGEQYF
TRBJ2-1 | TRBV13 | CASTLAGSAYNEQFF
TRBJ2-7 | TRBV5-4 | CASSLPTGWRYEQYF
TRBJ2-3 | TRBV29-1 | CSAPTVGGSTDTQYF
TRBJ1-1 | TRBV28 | CASSPPRTGLTEAFF
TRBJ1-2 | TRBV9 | CASSVASQDYGYTF
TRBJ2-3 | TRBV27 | CASGLFDTQYF
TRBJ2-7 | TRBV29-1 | CSVELTADEQYF
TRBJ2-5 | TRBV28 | CASSSEVPQIQETQYF
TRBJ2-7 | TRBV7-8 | CASSARSRSFYEQYF
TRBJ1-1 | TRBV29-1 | CSGKPDLVAFF
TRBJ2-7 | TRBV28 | CASNRVPYEQYF
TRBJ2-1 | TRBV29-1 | CSVETSGISNEQFF
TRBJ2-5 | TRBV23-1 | CASSQTPGTSETQYF
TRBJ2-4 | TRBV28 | CARYDRGSGNIQYF
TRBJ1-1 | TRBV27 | CASNIRGRSSEAFF
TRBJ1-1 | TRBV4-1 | CASSQGGGNTEAFF
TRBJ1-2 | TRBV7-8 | CASSSPSDWSGYTF
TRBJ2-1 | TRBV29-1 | CSGSGLSSYNEQFF
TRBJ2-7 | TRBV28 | CASSLVAGSYEQYF
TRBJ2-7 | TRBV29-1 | CSVEDRPGPTYEQYF
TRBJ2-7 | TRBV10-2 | CASSEVSYEQYF
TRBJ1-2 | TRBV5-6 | CASSFGPNPGQGADGYTF
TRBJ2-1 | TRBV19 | CASRDSGPYNEQFF
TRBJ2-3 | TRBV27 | CASRWAAKTDTQYF
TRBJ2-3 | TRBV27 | CASSLSSGGRSTDTQYF
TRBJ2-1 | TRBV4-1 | CASSQDGTSGYNEQFF
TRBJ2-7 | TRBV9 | CASSGQGSYEQYF
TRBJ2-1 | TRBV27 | CASSMRGPNEQFF
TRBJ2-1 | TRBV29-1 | CSVEDRRIPSNEQFF
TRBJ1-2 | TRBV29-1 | CSVEDSTENYGYTF